Following are 4 T cell receptor beta chains from one sample sequenced in a study of T cells after yellow fever vaccination. TCRdb reprocessed the 5' RACE reads via MiXCR and lists one record per CDR3 protein. The sample includes some 560,000 distinct CDR3 sequences, over 15% seen only once; the top ten take around an eighth. The specimen comprised PBMCs, sampled 15 days after the yellow fever booster vaccination. The source is a young man who received the YFV17D yellow fever vaccine.

This clonotype was observed a handful of times. The chain has TRBV12-3 or TRBV12-4 and TRBJ1-4; D is possibly TRBD1 (5 bases). Between the trimmed V and J ends, which lost 6 bases and 9 bases, there was a span of 11 bases. This CDR3 spans 12 amino acids. The CDR3 loop reads CASSPGTQKLFF. As DNA, the CDR3 is TGTGCCAGCAGCCCCGGGACCCAAAAACTGTTTTTT.

This clonotype was counted only a few times. The chain combines TRBV12-3 or TRBV12-4 with TRBJ2-2; 7 bases map to TRBD1. The CDR3 sequence is 15 residues long. The V and J ends lost 6 bases and 6 bases, in that order; junction bases with no gene match: 10. The CDR3 sequence: CASSLFTGVAGELFF. CDR3 nucleotide sequence: TGTGCCAGCAGCTTATTCACAGGGGTTGCCGGGGAGCTGTTTTTT.

The sample holds many counts of this clonotype. This rearrangement joins TRBV29-1 to TRBJ2-7, with 11 bases lining up with TRBD1. The length of the CDR3 is 13 residues. Germline V gene data show CDR1 as SQVTM and CDR2 as ANQGSEA. V was pared by 5 bases and J by 3 bases, with 3 bases of the junction left unmatched. The CDR3 loop is CSVLGQGGYEQYF. In DNA form, the CDR3 reads TGCAGCGTTCTGGGACAGGGGGGCTACGAGCAGTACTTC.

This chain links TRBV20-1 with TRBJ2-3; the D gene could be TRBD1 or TRBD2 (5 bases each). The V gene lost 2 bases and the J gene lost 0 bases, with 15 bases spanning the gap. Germline V gives CDR1 DFQATT, CDR2 SNEGSKA (reference sequence). This CDR3 spans 16 amino acids. CDR3 bases: TGCAGTGCTAGAAATCCCGCCGGGGCTAGCACAGATACGCAGTATTTT. It codes for CSARNPAGASTDTQYF.